These 15 T cell receptor beta chains were sequenced from one sample in a study of breast tumors, draining lymph nodes, adjacent tissues. The lymph nodes were axillary draining lymph nodes from breast cancer patients. TCRdb reanalysed the multiplex PCR reads using MiXCR and keeps one entry per CDR3 protein. This sample has 100,000 to 150,000 distinct CDR3 sequences, with about 20% found just once. What was sequenced was axillary lymph node tissue. The source is a female donor with breast cancer. Some clones in this sample may be carry-over from other donors' samples.

Concerning this clonotype itself: Since a much larger clone is just one base distant, this may be a read error. The chain uses TRBV20-1 and TRBJ2-5; 8 nucleotides align to TRBD2. Germline V gene lookup returns CDR1 DFQATT and CDR2 SNEGSKA (reference sequence). The CDR3 is 14 residues long. CDR3 sequence: CSAPLTSAQGTQYF. In nucleotides, the CDR3 is TGCAGTGCTCCCCTGACTAGCGCCCAAGGGACCCAGTACTTC.

Note on this clonotype: This may stem from a read error, because a much larger clone lies one nucleotide away. The gene calls are TRBV5-1 and TRBJ2-1; a weak D match, TRBD2 (6 bases). With 4 bases removed from V and 5 bases from J, the gap between germline ends came to 16 bases. Germline CDR1 SGHRS, CDR2 YFSETQ. This CDR3 is 15 amino acids long. In nucleotides, the CDR3 is TGCGCCAGCAGCCTGGGACTTTCCACCCACAATGAGCAGTTCTTC. As protein: CASSLGLSTHNEQFF.

The table lists this clonotype with many counts. The rearrangement uses TRBV3-1 and TRBJ2-7; perhaps D is TRBD1 or TRBD2 (6 bases each). Trimming removed 4 bases from V and 7 bases from J, with 20 bases in between. CDR3 length equals 15 residues. The germline V gene has CDR1 LGHDT and CDR2 YNNKEL (reference sequence). Here the CDR3 reads CASSPTQGSAGEQYF. DNA of the CDR3: TGTGCCAGCAGCCCAACACAGGGTTCCGCGGGAGAGCAGTACTTC.

This clonotype was detected many times. The genes are TRBV12-3 or TRBV12-4 and TRBJ2-1, with 15 positions matching TRBD2. The CDR3 totals 18 residues. The V segment lost 7 bases and the J segment 4 bases; nucleotides outside the gene matches: 11. The CDR3, as DNA: TGTGCCAGCAATGCTGCCGGGACTAGCGGGGGGCGGTACAATGAGCAGTTCTTC. This encodes CASNAAGTSGGRYNEQFF.

This clonotype was recorded many times. The V and J genes are TRBV11-2 and TRBJ2-3, with 11 bases aligning to TRBD2. The CDR3 consists of 16 residues. The J segment lost 1 base and the V segment lost 3 bases, leaving 3 bases of the junction unmatched. Germline V gene lookup returns CDR1 SGHAT and CDR2 FQNNGV. CDR3 DNA: TGTGCCAGCAGCTTTAGCGGGGGGGAACGCACAGATACGCAGTATTTT. Its protein product is CASSFSGGERTDTQYF.

This clonotype was seen repeatedly, ten times or more. The chain combines TRBV2 with TRBJ2-3; 12 nucleotides line up with TRBD2. V trimming: 9 bases; J trimming: 6 bases; junction bases outside the gene matches: 10. The CDR3 extends over 15 amino acids. Germline CDR1 SNHLY, CDR2 FYNNEI. In DNA form, the CDR3 reads TGTGCCAGTTCGACTAGCGGGAGAAGTGGTGATACGCAGTATTTT. Protein sequence: CASSTSGRSGDTQYF.

Ten or more counts support this clonotype. The rearrangement links TRBV7-2 to TRBJ2-5, with 9 bases aligning to TRBD2. Germline trimming cut 2 bases from V and 9 bases from J; bases unmatched to any gene: 10. The germline CDR1 and CDR2 sequences are SGHTA and FQGNSA. This CDR3 contains 15 residues. Here the CDR3 DNA reads TGTGCCAGCAGCTTAACGGCGGGGGGGTCGGGGGCCCAGTACTTC. Protein sequence: CASSLTAGGSGAQYF.

On this clonotype: Sequence at one end of the junction differs from germline and may be a read error. CDR3 sequence (DNA): TGCAGTGCCCGAAGCGGCAGTTCGATTCCCTACGAGCGGTACTTC. Its protein is CSARSGSSIPYERYF. This sequence joins TRBV20-1 and TRBJ2-7; tentative D call: TRBD2 (5 bases). Germline lookup yields CDR1 DFQATT and CDR2 SNEGSKA (reference sequence). The CDR3 runs 15 residues.

For this clonotype: A much larger clonotype is one base distant, so this may be a read error. The chain has TRBV6-1 and TRBJ1-2; 7 bases match TRBD1. V was pared by 7 bases and J by 2 bases, with 10 bases of the junction left unmatched. Looked up from germline, CDR1 is MNHNS and CDR2 is SASEGT. There are 15 residues in the CDR3. As DNA, the CDR3 is TGTGCCAGCACTACGACAGGGTCTCAAAACTATGGCTACACCTTC. It is translated as CASTTTGSQNYGYTF.

This clonotype was seen ten or more times. The CDR3 sequence is CASSHPGTPTNEQFF. Written as DNA, the CDR3 is TGCGCCAGCAGCCACCCCGGGACTCCCACAAATGAGCAGTTCTTC. The chain carries TRBV4-1 and TRBJ2-1; D is possibly TRBD2 (6 bases). The CDR3 extends over 15 amino acids. V was clipped by 3 bases and J by 7 bases, with 16 bases between them. Looked up from germline, CDR1 is MGHRA and CDR2 is YSYEKL.

Remarks on this clonotype: A much larger clone lies one base from this, so it may be a read error. V gene TRBV19 combines with J gene TRBJ1-2; TRBD1 is a possible D gene (6 bases). This CDR3 contains 15 residues. From germline, CDR1 is LNHDA and CDR2 SQIVND (reference sequence). The CDR3 reads CAGSTYREGDYGYTF. The CDR3 region has the DNA TGTGCCGGTAGTACCTACAGGGAGGGGGACTATGGCTACACCTTC.

A few counts support this clonotype. The rearrangement links TRBV3-1 to TRBJ2-1, with D perhaps being TRBD1 or TRBD2 (6 bases each). Germline V gene data show CDR1 as LGHDT and CDR2 as YNNKEL (reference sequence). The V end lost 5 bases, the J end lost 10 bases, and 18 bases lay between the germline ends. The CDR3 is made up of 14 amino acids. The CDR3 protein is CASSIRGELNEQFF. The CDR3 coding sequence is TGTGCCAGCAGCATAAGGGGGGAGTTAAACGAGCAGTTCTTC.

This clonotype was detected ten times or more. V gene TRBV20-1 combines with J gene TRBJ2-7, with D possibly being TRBD1 (6 bases). Germline V lookup: CDR1 DFQATT, CDR2 SNEGSKA (reference sequence). The V and J ends lost 7 bases and 5 bases respectively, with 18 bases between them. The CDR3 sequence is 13 residues long. The CDR3 loop is CSVQGYRGDEQYF. DNA of the CDR3: TGCAGTGTTCAGGGGTATCGAGGGGACGAGCAGTACTTC.

Ten or more counts support this clonotype. One end of the junction is discordant with germline, which a read error may explain. The gene calls are TRBV7-7 and TRBJ2-3; possible D gene TRBD2, 7 bases. The length of the CDR3 is 15 residues. Germline V gene data show CDR1 as SSHAT and CDR2 as FNYEAQ (reference sequence). CDR3 sequence (DNA): TGTGCTAGCAGCTTGGGGGGGCCTAGCACAGATACGCAGTATTTT. This gives the protein CASSLGGPSTDTQYF.

This clonotype was seen many times. The chain carries TRBV6-1 and TRBJ2-3; the match to TRBD1 covers 11 bases. V was clipped by 8 bases and J by 2 bases; unmatched bases: 6. The CDR3 has 15 amino acids. CDR1 is MNHNS, CDR2 SASEGT, per germline. CDR3 nucleotides: TGTGCCAGCGTGCGGGACAGGGGGGACACAGATACGCAGTATTTT. Translated: CASVRDRGDTDTQYF.